This T cell receptor (beta chain) came from a study of blood T cell repertoires in COVID-19. About the research overall: Specimens from acute and convalescent COVID-19 originated in the United States, Italy and Spain. In each case, the material was cDNA or gDNA derived from T cells, B-cell-depleted T cells, or PBMCs.

The authors' processing: Reference gene primer amplification yielded estimated nucleated cell counts. Sequencing was performed with immunoSEQ multiplex PCR; in TCRdb, only in-frame clones are kept and a portion is missing. The DNA was the basis for D and trimming; V, J and clone size are from that table. The table includes about 210,000 clones, approximately 91% detected once. There are 15 residues in the CDR3. V shed 10 bases, J shed 2 bases, and the junction held 8 bases outside the gene matches. The germline V gene has CDR1 MNHEY and CDR2 SVGAGI. The rearrangement uses TRBV6-5 and TRBJ2-2; 9 bases line up with TRBD1. Sequenced: peripheral blood. This clonotype was sampled from a woman aged 40 to 50 with acute or convalescent COVID-19. CDR3 protein: CATSSGQGNTGELFF. In DNA form, the CDR3 reads TGTGCCACCTCATCGGGACAGGGTAACACCGGGGAGCTGTTTTTT.